The 15 T cell receptor beta chains given below trace back to one sample, sequenced in a study of post-analysis software for immune sequencing data. General study findings and limits: About five TRBV segments appeared more often in patients than in controls, and TRBV5-6, TRBV5-1 and TRBV20-1 were among these.

Unique-molecular-identifier-tagged TCR beta cDNA libraries were used. In TCRdb, the PCR reads were re-called with MiXCR into one record per CDR3 protein. The table lists roughly 650,000 distinct CDR3 sequences, over 45% of them singletons. Their target antigens are unknown. Sequenced: blood. These receptors were collected from a girl aged 2-9 years with multiple sclerosis.

The rearrangement joins TRBV7-2 to TRBJ2-3; D is ambiguous. The V end was cut by 3 bases, the J end by 0 bases, with 10 bases between. Germline values: CDR1 SGHTA, CDR2 FQGNSA. This CDR3 has 15 residues. CDR3 amino acids: CASSFLSTSTDTQYF. In nucleotides, the CDR3 is TGTGCCAGCAGCTTCCTCTCTACTAGCACAGATACGCAGTATTTT.

This sequence joins TRBV20-1 and TRBJ2-1; 10 nucleotides line up with TRBD2. Germline V gene lookup returns CDR1 DFQATT and CDR2 SNEGSKA (reference sequence). Unmatched junction bases numbered 6, after V lost 6 bases and J lost 1 base. This CDR3 has 15 residues. The CDR3 reads CSAHLAGVSYNEQFF. In DNA, the CDR3 is TGCAGTGCCCATCTAGCGGGGGTGTCCTACAATGAGCAGTTCTTC.

This clonotype appeared once. The chain joins TRBV12-3 or TRBV12-4 to TRBJ2-7; the D is unclear. V was clipped by 3 bases and J by 3 bases, with 15 bases between them. This CDR3 spans 15 amino acids. The CDR3 DNA is TGTGCCAGCAGTTTCGGGCAGTTTAAGAGCTACGAGCAGTACTTC. This encodes CASSFGQFKSYEQYF.

The J gene is TRBJ2-1, the V gene TRBV5-1; 8 nucleotides align to TRBD1. The CDR3 length is 14 residues. Germline V lookup: CDR1 SGHRS, CDR2 YFSETQ. V was pared by 4 bases and J by 8 bases, with 8 bases of the junction left unmatched. The CDR3 nucleotides read TGCGCCAGCAGCCAGGACAGGGTTGGCGATGAGCAGTTCTTC. Its protein product is CASSQDRVGDEQFF.

The sample holds one count of this clonotype. The chain recombines TRBV10-3 with TRBJ1-2; the match to TRBD1 covers 11 bases. The V segment lost 6 bases and the J segment 3 bases; nucleotides outside the gene matches: 3. This CDR3 spans 14 amino acids. Germline CDR1 reads ENHRY; CDR2 reads SYGVKD. DNA of the CDR3: TGTGCCATCAGGGGACAGGGGGACGACTATGGCTACACCTTC. This sequence encodes CAIRGQGDDYGYTF.

This chain uses TRBV20-1 with TRBJ1-6; tentatively, D is TRBD1 (5 bases). Trimming took 0 bases from V and 10 from J, leaving 16 bases between them. Germline V gene lookup returns CDR1 DFQATT and CDR2 SNEGSKA (reference sequence). This CDR3 spans 15 amino acids. The chain's CDR3 is CSARDPARGHSPLHF. The CDR3 region has the DNA TGCAGTGCTAGAGATCCTGCGAGGGGTCACTCACCCCTCCACTTT.

V gene TRBV6-1 combines with J gene TRBJ2-1, with 9 bases aligning to TRBD2. Germline assignment: CDR1 MNHNS and CDR2 SASEGT. This CDR3 region has 17 residues. Trimming took 2 bases from V and 5 from J; bases not matched to a gene: 10. The CDR3 sequence: CASSEMGAGGPHNEQFF. As DNA, the CDR3 is TGTGCCAGCAGTGAAATGGGTGCGGGAGGGCCCCACAATGAGCAGTTCTTC.

The chain combines TRBV5-1 with TRBJ1-6, with 7 bases lining up with TRBD1. The ends lost 4 bases at V and 10 bases at J; junction bases unmatched: 2. This CDR3 spans 12 amino acids. The germline gives CDR1 SGHRS, CDR2 YFSETQ. The CDR3 protein is CASSHRGSPLHF. CDR3 DNA sequence: TGCGCCAGCAGCCACAGGGGATCACCCCTCCACTTT.

As concerns this clonotype: The junction departs from germline at one end; a sequencing error may be responsible. The chain is built from TRBV7-9 and TRBJ2-3; D is unclear. This CDR3 spans 18 amino acids. Germline V gene data show CDR1 as SEHNR and CDR2 as FQNEAQ (reference sequence). This CDR3 is CASSLGVARLHDTDTQYF. The CDR3 nucleotides read TGCGCCAGTAGCTTAGGCGTGGCTAGACTCCATGACACAGATACGCAGTATTTT.

This clonotype was detected only a few times. The chain employs TRBV6-2 or TRBV6-3 and TRBJ2-1, with D possibly being TRBD2 (6 bases). V was trimmed by 2 bases and J by 0 bases, leaving 26 bases between them. The CDR3 runs to 21 residues. The V gene's germline CDR1 is MNHEY and CDR2 SVGEGT. DNA of the CDR3: TGTGCCAGCAGTTACCCCCTGAGTAGCGGCCCGACCTTAAGCTCCTACAATGAGCAGTTCTTC. Protein: CASSYPLSSGPTLSSYNEQFF.

The rearrangement uses TRBV15 and TRBJ2-1, with 8 bases identical to TRBD1. This CDR3 has 19 residues. With 3 bases clipped from V and 0 bases from J, the junction kept 13 bases outside the gene matches. CDR1 is LNHNV and CDR2 is YYDKDF in the germline V gene (reference sequence). CDR3 amino acids: CATSRAGRGLGDSYNEQFF. The CDR3 DNA follows: TGTGCCACCAGCAGGGCTGGCAGGGGGCTGGGGGACTCCTACAATGAGCAGTTCTTC. Complete variable domain (other parts from reference TRBV15 and TRBJ2-1): DAMVIQNPRYQVTQFGKPVTLSCSQTLNHNVMYWYQQKSSQAPKLLFHYYDKDFNNEADTPDNFQSRRPNTSFCFLDIRSPGLGDTAMYLCATSRAGRGLGDSYNEQFFGPGTRLTVL.

CDR3 residues: CSARDRATTDTQYF. The CDR3 DNA reads as TGCAGTGCTAGAGACAGGGCGACCACAGATACGCAGTATTTT. The chain joins TRBV20-1 to TRBJ2-3, with a weak D call TRBD1 (5 bases). Trimming pared 0 bases from V and 2 bases from J, leaving 9 bases between. Germline V gene sequence: CDR1 DFQATT, CDR2 SNEGSKA (reference sequence). CDR3 length equals 14 residues.

This sequence joins TRBV29-1 and TRBJ1-1; possibly TRBD1 for D (6 bases). The CDR3 has 14 amino acids. CDR1 and CDR2 (germline): SQVTM, ANQGSEA. V was cut by 4 bases and J by 1 base, with 13 bases left in between. The CDR3 coding sequence is TGCAGCGTTGGCCGGCAGGGGTGGAACACTGAAGCTTTCTTT. This translates into CSVGRQGWNTEAFF. The full variable domain, completed using reference TRBV29-1 and TRBJ1-1, is SAVISQKPSRDICQRGTSLTIQCQVDSQVTMMFWYRQQPGQSLTLIATANQGSEATYESGFVIDKFPISRPNLTFSTLTVSNMSPEDSSIYLCSVGRQGWNTEAFFGQGTRLTVV.

The chain uses TRBV5-1 and TRBJ1-2, with D unclear. V was cut by 4 bases and J by 6 bases, with 10 bases left in between. Germline lookup yields CDR1 SGHRS and CDR2 YFSETQ. This CDR3 is built from 12 residues. As DNA, the CDR3 is TGCGCCAGCAGCGAGGACCGGCATGGCTACACCTTC. Amino acid sequence: CASSEDRHGYTF.

The J gene is TRBJ2-7, the V gene TRBV29-1; either TRBD1 or TRBD2 may fit D (5 bases each). V was pared by 0 bases and J by 2 bases, with 14 bases between. Germline assignment: CDR1 SQVTM and CDR2 ANQGSEA. This CDR3 is 15 amino acids long. CDR3 sequence (DNA): TGCAGCGTTGAAGATCCCGGGGTGGGGGCCTACGAGCAGTACTTC. It codes for CSVEDPGVGAYEQYF.